Below, one T cell receptor (beta chain) is given with its context. As yet, its antigen is unknown. The record originates from a study of CD4+ T cells in melanoma. Study observations and caveats: In melanoma, neoantigen-specific CD4+ T cells reportedly differed in differentiation state. CD8+ T cell, macrophage and B cell function reportedly correlated with neoantigen-specific CD4+ T cells.

The CDR3 runs to 19 residues. The germline V and J ends were trimmed by 0 bases and 0 bases, with 20 bases remaining between them. Germline CDR1 SGHNT, CDR2 YYREEE (reference sequence). Here immunoSEQ multiplex PCR was the method, and the copy in TCRdb shows in-frame clones only, minus some. Of 15,000 to 20,000 clones in the sample, roughly 80% were seen once. The sample taken for sequencing was cells from a culture (not recorded whether cultured in vitro). The origin of this receptor is a human donor with melanoma. The rearrangement joins TRBV5-4 to TRBJ2-3, with D tentatively TRBD2 (6 bases). CDR3 region: CASSLGGRVAETSTDTQYF. CDR3 coding DNA: TGTGCCAGCAGCTTGGGAGGCAGGGTAGCGGAAACTAGCACAGATACGCAGTATTTT.